The 27 T cell receptor beta chains below all came from one sample that was sequenced in a study of blood T cell repertoires in COVID-19. Only in-frame clones appear in the TCRdb table, and some are missing; sequencing was by immunoSEQ multiplex PCR. The sample holds some 210,000 clones, about 83% seen once. Source material: peripheral blood. The source of these receptors is a woman aged 70 to 79 with active or convalescent COVID-19.

CDR3 nucleotide sequence: TGCGCCAGCAGCCAACCAGGACAGCGCAATGAAAAACTGTTTTTT. It yields the protein CASSQPGQRNEKLFF. The J gene is TRBJ1-4, the V gene TRBV4-1; D may be TRBD1 (6 bases). Deletions cut 2 bases from V and 5 bases from J, with 12 bases between. The CDR3 consists of 15 residues. CDR1 and CDR2 from the germline V gene are MGHRA and YSYEKL.

The chain couples TRBV2 to TRBJ1-5; D uncertain. The CDR3 is made up of 14 amino acids. Trimming shortened V by 3 bases and J by 5 bases, and 11 bases separated the two germline ends. Germline V gene lookup returns CDR1 SNHLY and CDR2 FYNNEI. The CDR3 protein is CASSELGRDQPQHF. The CDR3 DNA sequence: TGTGCCAGCAGTGAGTTGGGGAGGGATCAGCCCCAGCATTTT.

The V gene is TRBV3-1 (or the pseudogene TRBV3-2), the J gene TRBJ2-6, with D hard to call. Trimming pared 3 bases from V and 2 bases from J, leaving 14 bases between. Germline V lookup: CDR1 LGHDT, CDR2 YNNKEL (reference sequence). The CDR3 has 17 residues. The CDR3 is CASSHYRGTAGANVLTF. The CDR3 nucleotides are TGTGCCAGCAGCCACTATAGAGGTACGGCTGGGGCCAACGTCCTGACTTTC.

This clone was seen once. V gene TRBV28 combines with J gene TRBJ2-5, with D perhaps matching TRBD1 (6 bases). The CDR3 totals 18 residues. Trimming took 5 bases from V and 5 from J, leaving 27 bases between them. The germline V gene encodes CDR1 MDHEN and CDR2 SYDVKM. CDR3 coding DNA: TGTGCCAGCAGTCCTACACCAACACAGGGTGGGAGAACGGAGACCCAGTACTTC. Translated, it gives CASSPTPTQGGRTETQYF.

The table lists this clone with a count of one. The J gene is TRBJ2-1, the V gene TRBV5-1; 7 bases align to TRBD2. This CDR3 is 14 amino acids long. The V gene's germline CDR1 is SGHRS and CDR2 YFSETQ. Losses at the gene ends were 4 bases for V and 7 bases for J; bases not matched to a gene: 8. CDR3 sequence reads: CASSRLEGGNEQFF. The CDR3, as DNA: TGCGCCAGCAGCCGCCTTGAGGGAGGGAATGAGCAGTTCTTC. The full variable domain, completed using reference TRBV5-1 and TRBJ2-1, is KAGVTQTPRYLIKTRGQQVTLSCSPISGHRSVSWYQQTPGQGLQFLFEYFSETQRNKGNFPGRFSGRQFSNSRSEMNVSTLELGDSALYLCASSRLEGGNEQFFGPGTRLTVL.

V usage is TRBV12-5 and J usage is TRBJ2-5; TRBD2 matches 14 bases. The CDR3 totals 17 residues. J gave up 5 bases and V 2 bases, and 7 bases lay outside the gene matches. Germline values: CDR1 LGHNT, CDR2 FRNRAP. Here the CDR3 DNA reads TGTGCTAGTGGTTTGTCGGGACTAGCGGGAGCTCCGGAGACCCAGTACTTC. Amino acid sequence: CASGLSGLAGAPETQYF.

About this clone: A junction end diverges from the germline sequence, so it may reflect a read error. This sequence joins TRBV6-6 and TRBJ2-5; 13 nucleotides agree with TRBD2. The CDR3 consists of 14 residues. The germline V gene encodes CDR1 MNHNY and CDR2 SVGAGI (reference sequence). The CDR3 DNA reads as TGTGCCAGCGCCGTCGGGCAGGGACTAGCGGGAATAAACTTC. Its translation is CASAVGQGLAGINF.

V is TRBV24-1 and J is TRBJ1-2; the match to TRBD1 covers 9 bases. Germline trimming cut 2 bases from V and 4 bases from J; bases unmatched to any gene: 13. The CDR3 sequence is 18 residues long. Germline assignment: CDR1 KGHDR and CDR2 SFDVKD. CDR3: CATSDSNPGTGNLYGYTF. The CDR3 DNA reads as TGTGCCACCAGTGATTCGAATCCCGGGACAGGGAATCTCTATGGCTACACCTTC.

The chain employs TRBV20-1 and TRBJ2-1, with TRBD2 matching 8 bases. Germline assignment: CDR1 DFQATT and CDR2 SNEGSKA (reference sequence). This CDR3 has 15 residues. With 3 bases clipped from V and 2 bases from J, the junction kept 6 bases outside the gene matches. CDR3 residues: CSASSLREAYNEQFF. In nucleotides, the CDR3 is TGCAGTGCTAGTAGTTTGCGGGAGGCCTACAATGAGCAGTTCTTC.

The chain combines TRBV6-6 with TRBJ1-5, with unresolved D. The germline V gene encodes CDR1 MNHNY and CDR2 SVGAGI (reference sequence). The germline V and J ends were trimmed by 0 bases and 0 bases, with 9 bases remaining between them. The CDR3 runs to 16 residues. The CDR3 is CASSYSRDYSNQPQHF. In nucleotides, the CDR3 is TGTGCCAGCAGTTACTCGAGGGATTATAGCAATCAGCCCCAGCATTTT.

CDR3 in amino acids: CASSWDRVNTEAFF. CDR3 DNA: TGTGCCAGCAGCTGGGACAGGGTGAACACTGAAGCTTTCTTT. The chain has TRBV5-4 and TRBJ1-1, with 9 bases aligning to TRBD1. The germline V gene has CDR1 SGHNT and CDR2 YYREEE (reference sequence). J gave up 0 bases and V 3 bases, and 0 bases lay outside the gene matches. This CDR3 has 14 amino acids.

The chain is built from TRBV4-1 and TRBJ2-1; 10 bases are shared with TRBD2. J lost 2 bases, V lost 4 bases, and 17 bases had no gene match. Germline CDR1 and CDR2: MGHRA and YSYEKL. The length of the CDR3 is 20 residues. The CDR3 spells CASSLLSVTGTSATYNEQFF. The CDR3 DNA reads TGCGCCAGCAGCCTCTTGTCCGTGACCGGGACTAGCGCAACCTACAATGAGCAGTTCTTC.

This clone has just a few counts. V usage is TRBV5-1 and J usage is TRBJ2-1; perhaps TRBD2 as D (6 bases). Germline-derived CDR1 and CDR2 are SGHRS and YFSETQ. With 4 bases removed from V and 5 bases from J, the gap between germline ends came to 19 bases. CDR3 length equals 16 residues. CDR3: CASSPLGWGRNNEQFF. The CDR3 DNA reads as TGCGCCAGCAGCCCTCTAGGGTGGGGGAGGAACAATGAGCAGTTCTTC.

This rearrangement joins TRBV3-1 (or the pseudogene TRBV3-2) to TRBJ2-5; 7 bases agree with TRBD1. After removal of 6 bases from V and 2 bases from J, the junction contained 3 bases not matched to a gene. The length of the CDR3 is 13 residues. Germline-derived CDR1 and CDR2 are LGHDT and YNNKEL (reference sequence). In DNA form, the CDR3 reads TGTGCCAGCAGGCGGACAGGACAAGAGACCCAGTACTTC. Its protein product is CASRRTGQETQYF.

The chain couples TRBV15 to TRBJ1-1; 9 bases match TRBD1. Germline values: CDR1 LNHNV, CDR2 YYDKDF (reference sequence). The CDR3 length is 13 residues. Unmatched junction bases numbered 5, after V lost 8 bases and J lost 4 bases. CDR3 residues: CATAWTGVTEAFF. The CDR3 DNA follows: TGTGCCACCGCGTGGACAGGGGTCACTGAAGCTTTCTTT.

The V gene is TRBV5-1, the J gene TRBJ2-2, with TRBD2 matching over 11 bases. V trimming: 0 bases; J trimming: 4 bases; junction bases outside the gene matches: 8. Germline V gene data show CDR1 as SGHRS and CDR2 as YFSETQ. The CDR3 runs to 18 residues. The CDR3 DNA is TGCGCCAGCAGCTTGGTAGCGGGAGGGCCGATAGGCACCGGGGAGCTGTTTTTT. Translation gives CASSLVAGGPIGTGELFF.

This clone has more than one count but fewer than ten. V usage is TRBV18 and J usage is TRBJ2-5; 7 nucleotides align to TRBD2. V gave up 1 base and J gave up 5 bases; unmatched junction bases: 7. The CDR3 contains 15 residues. From germline, CDR1 is KGHSH and CDR2 LQKENI. DNA for the CDR3: TGTGCCAGCTCACCACGTCGCCGGGAGGCGGAGACCCAGTACTTC. This sequence encodes CASSPRRREAETQYF.

This chain joins TRBV13 and TRBJ2-2, with D perhaps matching TRBD1 (6 bases). Deletions cut 5 bases from V and 6 bases from J, with 22 bases between. CDR1 is PRHDT and CDR2 is FYEKMQ in the germline V gene (reference sequence). CDR3 length: 17 amino acids. This CDR3 is CASSPRQGRKVAGELFF. The CDR3 nucleotides read TGTGCCAGCAGCCCTCGCCAGGGGCGTAAGGTTGCCGGGGAGCTGTTTTTT. Full variable domain (missing parts from reference TRBV13 and TRBJ2-2): AAGVIQSPRHLIKEKRETATLKCYPIPRHDTVYWYQQGPGQDPQFLISFYEKMQSDKGSIPDRFSAQQFSDYHSELNMSSLELGDSALYFCASSPRQGRKVAGELFFGEGSRLTVL.

The V call is TRBV19, the J call TRBJ2-5; D is perhaps TRBD2 (5 bases). The CDR3 is 13 residues long. Germline assignment: CDR1 LNHDA and CDR2 SQIVND (reference sequence). V shed 1 base and J shed 5 bases, with 8 bases lying between them. Here the CDR3 reads CASSIGGSETQYF. DNA of the CDR3: TGTGCCAGTAGTATAGGAGGGAGCGAGACCCAGTACTTC. Full variable domain (outside the CDR3, taken from reference TRBV19 and TRBJ2-5): DGGITQSPKYLFRKEGQNVTLSCEQNLNHDAMYWYRQDPGQGLRLIYYSQIVNDFQKGDIAEGYSVSREKKESFPLTVTSAQKNPTAFYLCASSIGGSETQYFGPGTRLLVL.

The V call is TRBV7-8, the J call TRBJ2-7; TRBD2 matches at 13 bases. The V gene's germline CDR1 is SGHVS and CDR2 FQNEAQ. With 5 bases clipped from V and 2 bases from J, the junction kept 6 bases outside the gene matches. This CDR3 is 16 amino acids long. Here the CDR3 DNA reads TGTGCCAGCAGCGCCGGACTAGCGGGAGTCCCCTACGAGCAGTACTTC. Protein product: CASSAGLAGVPYEQYF.

The gene calls are TRBV2 and TRBJ2-5; maybe TRBD2 (6 bases). Germline lookup yields CDR1 SNHLY and CDR2 FYNNEI. The CDR3 is 14 amino acids. V gave up 7 bases and J gave up 5 bases, with 17 bases separating them. The CDR3 DNA reads TGTGCCAGCAACTATATCGGAGGAGGGGAGACCCAGTACTTC. Translating gives CASNYIGGGETQYF.

This clone was counted a few times. The chain combines TRBV18 with TRBJ2-1; 8 bases map to TRBD1. CDR1 and CDR2 (germline): KGHSH, LQKENI. J lost 6 bases, V lost 3 bases, and 4 bases had no gene match. CDR3 length equals 14 residues. CDR3 nucleotide sequence: TGTGCCAGCTCACCGTCCACAGGGGGCAATGAGCAGTTCTTC. It is translated as CASSPSTGGNEQFF.

The V gene is TRBV27, the J gene TRBJ2-7, with TRBD1 matching 9 bases. The V gene's germline CDR1 is MNHEY and CDR2 SMNVEV (reference sequence). V trimming: 9 bases; J trimming: 0 bases; junction bases outside the gene matches: 3. This CDR3 spans 13 amino acids. For the CDR3, the DNA is TGTGCCAGTGGGACAGGGAGCTCCTACGAGCAGTACTTC. Amino acid sequence: CASGTGSSYEQYF.

The V call is TRBV7-9, the J call TRBJ2-5, with TRBD1 matching 7 bases. The CDR3 length is 16 residues. Germline V lookup: CDR1 SEHNR, CDR2 FQNEAQ (reference sequence). V shed 3 bases and J 6 bases; nucleotides not matched to a gene: 13. The CDR3 loop reads CASSFQSTGILKTQYF. The CDR3 coding sequence is TGTGCCAGCAGCTTTCAATCGACAGGGATCTTGAAGACCCAGTACTTC.

The chain is built from TRBV7-9 and TRBJ2-3, with D maybe TRBD2 (5 bases). The CDR3 has 14 residues. In germline, CDR1 is SEHNR, CDR2 FQNEAQ (reference sequence). Trimming pared 3 bases from V and 5 bases from J, leaving 12 bases between. The CDR3: CASSFASRGDTQYF. In nucleotides, the CDR3 is TGTGCCAGCAGCTTTGCTAGCAGAGGAGATACGCAGTATTTT.

This chain links TRBV24-1 with TRBJ2-5; 10 bases are shared with TRBD2. CDR1 is KGHDR, CDR2 SFDVKD, per germline. This CDR3 comprises 18 residues. Trimming took 4 bases from V and 5 from J; bases not matched to a gene: 15. In DNA, the CDR3 is TGTGCCACCAGTGACCCACCCCGTCAACTAGCGGGGTGGGAGACCCAGTACTTC. Its protein is CATSDPPRQLAGWETQYF.

The chain employs TRBV24-1 and TRBJ1-2; 7 nucleotides agree with TRBD1. There are 16 residues in the CDR3. J gave up 3 bases and V 6 bases, and 12 bases lay outside the gene matches. Germline V gives CDR1 KGHDR, CDR2 SFDVKD. Written as DNA, the CDR3 is TGTGCCACCAGTTCCGGACAGGCCACTGCCGACTATGGCTACACCTTC. Translating gives CATSSGQATADYGYTF.